This T cell receptor (beta chain) was profiled in a study of cytomegalovirus exposure and HLA in healthy donors. Germline CDR1 reads LNHDA; CDR2 reads SQIVND (reference sequence). V was cut by 0 bases and J by 0 bases, with 9 bases left in between. The CDR3 is 17 amino acids. The donors were part of the validation cohort, which consisted of some 120 subjects and was separate from the first cohort of under 850 subjects. Using immunoSEQ multiplex PCR, the repertoire was profiled, and TCRdb retains in-frame clones only, with some absent. The sample yields some 70,000 clones, approximately 90% seen once.

What was sequenced was PBMCs. This clonotype was obtained from a woman younger than 35 in good health and CMV-seronegative. The rearrangement uses TRBV19 and TRBJ2-6, with no clear D. The CDR3 nucleotides read TGTGCCAGTAGTATAGAGGCACCTCTCTCTGGGGCCAACGTCCTGACTTTC. Residues: CASSIEAPLSGANVLTF.